This passage covers 17 T cell receptor beta chains from one sample sequenced in a study of beta chain features in type 1 diabetes. Reverse transcribing all isolated RNA meant expressed TCRB transcripts were sequenced. This table comes from immunoSEQ multiplex PCR, and its TCRdb copy is limited to in-frame clones, with some not included. The sample carries some 150,000 clones, just over 9% recorded once. The specimen sequenced was central memory CD4+ T cells from blood. These receptors originate from a man between 18 and 35 years old in good health.

This clone was recorded a few times. The V and J genes are TRBV4-2 and TRBJ2-3; TRBD2 aligns across 11 bases. The V and J ends lost 7 bases and 1 base, in that order; junction bases with no gene match: 4. Germline assignment: CDR1 LGHNA and CDR2 YNFKEQ. The CDR3 has 15 residues. The CDR3 nucleotides are TGTGCCAGCACCTTGACTAGCGGGGGCACAGATACGCAGTATTTT. This sequence encodes CASTLTSGGTDTQYF.

The CDR3 sequence: CSVERGPGNTIYF. The CDR3 DNA follows: TGCAGCGTTGAAAGGGGGCCTGGAAACACCATATATTTT. The chain couples TRBV29-1 to TRBJ1-3; 7 bases line up with TRBD1. V lost 2 bases, J lost 2 bases, and 0 bases stayed unmatched. Germline loops: CDR1 SQVTM, CDR2 ANQGSEA. The CDR3 runs 13 residues.

The chain joins TRBV6-6 to TRBJ1-6; 8 bases match TRBD1. Germline V CDR1 and CDR2: MNHNY, SVGAGI (reference sequence). This CDR3 contains 13 residues. Trimming cost V 7 bases and J 10 bases; bases outside gene matches: 6. As DNA, the CDR3 is TGTGCCAGCACCGAGACAGGGGACTCACCCCTCCACTTT. Amino acids: CASTETGDSPLHF.

This clone was seen a few times. The chain has TRBV5-1 and TRBJ1-1; 9 nucleotides line up with TRBD1. V shed 4 bases, J shed 6 bases, and the junction held 10 bases outside the gene matches. From germline, CDR1 is SGHRS and CDR2 YFSETQ. The CDR3 contains 15 residues. This CDR3 reads CASSIQGAATPEAFF. CDR3 in DNA: TGCGCCAGCAGCATACAGGGGGCCGCTACCCCTGAAGCTTTCTTT.

The chain joins TRBV5-1 to TRBJ2-1; no definite D call. With 5 bases removed from V and 0 bases from J, the gap between germline ends came to 9 bases. Germline CDR1 SGHRS, CDR2 YFSETQ. CDR3 length: 14 residues. CDR3 sequence (DNA): TGCGCCAGCAGAATTCGGGTCTCCTACAATGAGCAGTTCTTC. Protein product: CASRIRVSYNEQFF. Full variable domain (outside the CDR3, taken from reference TRBV5-1 and TRBJ2-1): KAGVTQTPRYLIKTRGQQVTLSCSPISGHRSVSWYQQTPGQGLQFLFEYFSETQRNKGNFPGRFSGRQFSNSRSEMNVSTLELGDSALYLCASRIRVSYNEQFFGPGTRLTVL.

This clone was seen a few times. V is TRBV30 and J is TRBJ1-3; 11 bases are a match to TRBD1. This CDR3 region has 14 residues. Germline V CDR1 and CDR2: GTSNPN, SVGIG (reference sequence). The ends lost 3 bases at V and 8 bases at J; junction bases unmatched: 6. Here the CDR3 DNA reads TGTGCCTGGAGGTCCGGGACAGGGGGATACACCATATATTTT. It translates to CAWRSGTGGYTIYF.

The V gene is TRBV9, the J gene TRBJ2-5; 9 bases are a match to TRBD1. CDR3 length: 16 residues. Unmatched junction bases numbered 11, after V lost 4 bases and J lost 4 bases. From germline, CDR1 is SGDLS and CDR2 YYNGEE. Here the CDR3 DNA reads TGTGCCAGCAGCCCCTGGACAGGGGAGGAGGGAGAGACCCAGTACTTC. Protein: CASSPWTGEEGETQYF.

In this sample, this clone turned up a few times. The chain is built from TRBV7-2 and TRBJ2-5; 8 bases are a match to TRBD1. With 5 bases clipped from V and 5 bases from J, the junction kept 7 bases outside the gene matches. The germline gives CDR1 SGHTA, CDR2 FQGNSA. The CDR3 is made up of 14 amino acids. CDR3 bases: TGTGCCAGCAGCCCAGGACAGGGCCGGGAGACCCAGTACTTC. Its protein product is CASSPGQGRETQYF. The full variable domain, in which reference TRBV7-2 and TRBJ2-5 provide the parts outside the CDR3, is GAGVSQSPSNKVTEKGKDVELRCDPISGHTALYWYRQSLGQGLEFLIYFQGNSAPDKSGLPSDRFSAERTGGSVSTLTIQRTQQEDSAVYLCASSPGQGRETQYFGPGTRLLVL.

The chain joins TRBV5-1 to TRBJ1-1, with 7 bases that match TRBD1. The ends lost 5 bases at V and 6 bases at J; junction bases unmatched: 7. Germline V lookup: CDR1 SGHRS, CDR2 YFSETQ. There are 13 residues in the CDR3. The CDR3 DNA reads TGCGCCAGCAGACCAACAGGGGTTTCTGAAGCTTTCTTT. Residues: CASRPTGVSEAFF.

This clone came up a few times. V is TRBV11-2 and J is TRBJ2-3; no firm D call. The germline V and J ends were trimmed by 4 bases and 5 bases, with 4 bases remaining between them. The CDR3 has 11 residues. Germline CDR1 is SGHAT and CDR2 is FQNNGV. CDR3 sequence: CASSSLDTQYF. In DNA, the CDR3 is TGTGCCAGCAGCTCGTTAGATACGCAGTATTTT.

This chain connects TRBV28 to TRBJ2-7; 12 bases are a match to TRBD1. Germline trimming cut 4 bases from V and 6 bases from J; bases unmatched to any gene: 4. The CDR3 runs to 14 residues. Germline V lookup: CDR1 MDHEN, CDR2 SYDVKM. The chain's CDR3 is CASSSGTGGVEQYF. CDR3 bases: TGTGCCAGCAGTTCCGGGACAGGGGGCGTCGAGCAGTACTTC.

The chain uses TRBV7-6 and TRBJ2-2, with TRBD1 matching over 8 bases. V trimming: 4 bases; J trimming: 5 bases; junction bases outside the gene matches: 12. CDR3 length: 17 residues. Per germline, CDR1 SGHVS and CDR2 FNYEAQ. The CDR3 coding sequence is TGTGCCAGCAGCTCCCTCGCGCAGGGGGCTAGGACCGGGGAGCTGTTTTTT. This sequence encodes CASSSLAQGARTGELFF.

This clone was counted a few times. The chain has TRBV7-3 and TRBJ1-2, with D hard to call. Trimming stripped 5 bases from V and 0 bases from J, with 7 bases between. This CDR3 has 13 amino acids. CDR1 is SGHTA, CDR2 FQGTGA, per germline. The CDR3 protein is CASSPGSNYGYTF. The CDR3 DNA sequence: TGTGCCAGCAGCCCGGGGTCTAACTATGGCTACACCTTC.

This clone appeared a few times. Other DNA sequences of this sample code for an identical CDR3. In nucleotides, the CDR3 is TGTGCCAGTAGTTCAAGACAGGGCGGCTACACCTTC. Translation: CASSSRQGGYTF. The chain uses TRBV19 and TRBJ1-2; 7 positions match TRBD1. V lost 5 bases, J lost 8 bases, and 5 bases stayed unmatched. Germline V lookup: CDR1 LNHDA, CDR2 SQIVND (reference sequence). The CDR3 has 12 amino acids. The full variable domain, rest sourced from reference TRBV19 and TRBJ1-2, is DGGITQSPKYLFRKEGQNVTLSCEQNLNHDAMYWYRQDPGQGLRLIYYSQIVNDFQKGDIAEGYSVSREKKESFPLTVTSAQKNPTAFYLCASSSRQGGYTFGSGTRLTVV.

This chain joins TRBV7-2 and TRBJ1-2, with D possibly being TRBD1 (5 bases). This CDR3 is built from 13 residues. V was pared by 3 bases and J by 8 bases, with 13 bases between. Germline V CDR1 and CDR2: SGHTA, FQGNSA. Here the CDR3 reads CASSFRDWGGYTF. The CDR3 coding sequence is TGTGCCAGCAGCTTCCGGGACTGGGGAGGCTACACCTTC.

This chain uses TRBV5-1 with TRBJ2-5, with 11 bases identical to TRBD1. The germline V gene encodes CDR1 SGHRS and CDR2 YFSETQ. This CDR3 spans 15 amino acids. The J segment lost 5 bases and the V segment lost 1 base, leaving 4 bases of the junction unmatched. The CDR3 DNA follows: TGCGCCAGCAGCTTGTGGACAGGGGGCGTGGAGACCCAGTACTTC. This encodes CASSLWTGGVETQYF.

This chain connects TRBV5-4 to TRBJ2-5, with TRBD2 as a possible D gene (5 bases). The CDR3 is 14 amino acids. In germline, CDR1 is SGHNT, CDR2 YYREEE (reference sequence). V lost 0 bases to trimming and J lost 6 bases, with 12 bases between them. The CDR3 region is CASSLERGFQTQYF. The CDR3 DNA reads TGTGCCAGCAGCTTGGAGAGAGGGTTCCAGACCCAGTACTTC.